In its sample, the clone carrying this T cell receptor beta chain was seen a few times. The CDR3 is made up of 15 amino acids. CDR1 is LGHNA and CDR2 is YSLEER in the germline V gene. The V gene lost 0 bases and the J gene lost 5 bases, with 11 bases spanning the gap. A single record per CDR3 protein comes from TCRdb applying MiXCR to the RT-PCR reads. The data hold almost 700,000 distinct CDR3 sequences, with 12% to 15% observed a single time. The receptor comes from a female donor in good health, serving as a healthy control. Sequencing was performed on memory CD4+ T cells from blood. This chain connects TRBV4-3 to TRBJ1-5, with unresolved D. The CDR3 sequence: CASSQDPQLHQPQHF. The DNA of the CDR3 is TGCGCCAGCAGCCAAGATCCCCAACTCCATCAGCCCCAGCATTTT.